The 3 T cell receptor beta chains presented below share a single source sample, sequenced in a study of T cell repertoires in cytomegalovirus infection. One entry per CDR3 protein results from TCRdb running MiXCR on the reads. The repertoire holds about 470,000 distinct CDR3 sequences, with about 39% as singletons. Antigens of these TCRs are unknown. The input for sequencing was cultured PBMCs, taken from culture after CMV antigen stimulation. The origin of the receptors is a human donor in good health (CMV status not recorded). Some clones in this sample may be carry-over from other donors' samples.

The rearrangement links TRBV6-1 to TRBJ1-6, with a weak D call TRBD1 (5 bases). Trimming removed 5 bases from V and 10 bases from J, with 12 bases in between. From germline, CDR1 is MNHNS and CDR2 SASEGT. This CDR3 spans 13 amino acids. The CDR3 protein is CASSSSWGSPLHF. DNA for the CDR3: TGTGCCAGCAGTTCGAGCTGGGGGTCACCCCTCCACTTT.

The rearrangement links TRBV3-1 to TRBJ2-3, with TRBD2 as a possible D gene (5 bases). Germline assignment: CDR1 LGHDT and CDR2 YNNKEL (reference sequence). Trimming shortened V by 4 bases and J by 1 base, and 12 bases separated the two germline ends. The CDR3 totals 15 residues. CDR3 bases: TGTGCCAGCAGCCGGGAGCTAGTCGGCACAGATACGCAGTATTTT. It encodes CASSRELVGTDTQYF.

This clonotype was recorded a few times. The chain links TRBV7-4 to TRBJ1-2; 9 bases are shared with TRBD1. The CDR3 is 15 amino acids. The germline CDR1 and CDR2 sequences are SGHVT and SQSDAQ. Losses at the gene ends were 0 bases for V and 8 bases for J; bases not matched to a gene: 7. Here the CDR3 reads CASSLAGQGRNGYTF. CDR3 bases: TGTGCCAGCAGCTTAGCGGGACAGGGTAGGAACGGCTACACCTTC.